Listed here are 28 T cell receptor beta chains from one sample, sequenced in a study of T cells after yellow fever vaccination. TCRdb analysed the 5' RACE reads with MiXCR anew, one entry per CDR3 protein. Of about 340,000 distinct CDR3 sequences in the sample, 3.5% to 4.5% were seen once. The sequencing here drew on PBMCs, taken 5 days after the yellow fever booster vaccination. These TCRs come from a young man who received the YFV17D yellow fever vaccine.

This chain links TRBV7-9 with TRBJ2-1, with TRBD1 as a possible D gene (7 bases). Looked up from germline, CDR1 is SEHNR and CDR2 is FQNEAQ (reference sequence). Between the trimmed V and J ends, which lost 3 bases and 8 bases, there was a span of 17 bases. The CDR3 spans 15 residues. CDR3 sequence: CASSFPRGRGDEQFF. CDR3 DNA: TGTGCCAGCAGCTTTCCCCGGGGCAGGGGGGATGAGCAGTTCTTC. The full variable domain, completed using reference TRBV7-9 and TRBJ2-1, is DTGVSQNPRHKITKRGQNVTFRCDPISEHNRLYWYRQTLGQGPEFLTYFQNEAQLEKSRLLSDRFSAERPKGSFSTLEIQRTEQGDSAMYLCASSFPRGRGDEQFFGPGTRLTVL.

The rearrangement joins TRBV4-3 to TRBJ2-1; no clear D gene. Trimming pared 4 bases from V and 13 bases from J, leaving 11 bases between. The CDR3 sequence is 11 residues long. The germline V gene encodes CDR1 LGHNA and CDR2 YSLEER. This chain's CDR3 is CASSPGTYQFF. In DNA form, the CDR3 reads TGCGCCAGCAGCCCAGGCACTTACCAGTTCTTC.

This clonotype occurred many times. The V and J genes are TRBV20-1 and TRBJ1-1, with a weak D call TRBD1 (5 bases). Germline CDR1 is DFQATT and CDR2 is SNEGSKA (reference sequence). V lost 8 bases to trimming and J lost 4 bases, with 14 bases between them. CDR3 length: 12 residues. The CDR3 region has the DNA TGCAGTCTGTGGGGCTCGGCCACTGAAGCTTTCTTT. This codes for CSLWGSATEAFF.

The chain employs TRBV4-1 and TRBJ1-4; no clear D. Trimming cost V 0 bases and J 6 bases, with 11 bases left between them. This CDR3 has 15 residues. The germline gives CDR1 MGHRA, CDR2 YSYEKL. CDR3 loop: CASSQDGPHDEKLFF. The CDR3 nucleotides read TGCGCCAGCAGCCAAGATGGGCCCCACGATGAAAAACTGTTTTTT.

This clonotype showed up many times. The chain combines TRBV20-1 with TRBJ1-6; 8 bases fit TRBD1. The length of the CDR3 is 13 residues. V lost 3 bases to trimming and J lost 8 bases; unmatched junction nucleotides: 3. Looked up from germline, CDR1 is DFQATT and CDR2 is SNEGSKA (reference sequence). In DNA, the CDR3 is TGCAGTGCTAGGGACAGGGTGCATTCACCCCTCCACTTT. Its protein product is CSARDRVHSPLHF.

Only a few counts were recorded for this clonotype. The rearrangement links TRBV10-3 to TRBJ1-5, with 7 bases aligning to TRBD1. This CDR3 has 13 residues. Germline CDR1 reads ENHRY; CDR2 reads SYGVKD. The trim removed 6 bases at V and 3 bases at J, leaving 2 bases unmatched. The CDR3 sequence is CAIRGTDNQPQHF. The CDR3, as DNA: TGTGCCATCAGGGGGACAGACAATCAGCCCCAGCATTTT.

This clonotype has a count of ten or more. The chain links TRBV7-3 to TRBJ1-5; TRBD1 agrees at 10 bases. Germline trimming cut 5 bases from V and 5 bases from J; bases unmatched to any gene: 9. The CDR3 loop spans 16 amino acids. Germline V gene data show CDR1 as SGHTA and CDR2 as FQGTGA. In nucleotides, the CDR3 is TGTGCCAGCAGCCCGACCTATGGGACAGGGGATCAGCCCCAGCATTTT. Encoded protein: CASSPTYGTGDQPQHF.

The J gene is TRBJ2-1, the V gene TRBV6-5, with TRBD2 matching 13 bases. The CDR3 spans 17 residues. With V trimmed by 2 bases and J by 2 bases, 3 bases remained unmatched. Germline loops: CDR1 MNHEY, CDR2 SVGAGI. In DNA form, the CDR3 reads TGTGCCAGCAGTTACGGAGGGACTAGCGGGGCCTACAATGAGCAGTTCTTC. Its protein product is CASSYGGTSGAYNEQFF.

This clonotype was seen at least ten times. The V gene is TRBV7-8, the J gene TRBJ2-7, with D possibly being TRBD1 (5 bases). Germline V gene data show CDR1 as SGHVS and CDR2 as FQNEAQ. The CDR3 runs 13 residues. V lost 4 bases, J lost 4 bases, and 11 bases lay in between. CDR3 loop: CASSSPKGYEQYF. The CDR3 region has the DNA TGTGCCAGCAGCTCCCCGAAGGGGTACGAGCAGTACTTC.

This clonotype was detected many times. The chain couples TRBV12-3 or TRBV12-4 to TRBJ2-7; 10 nucleotides agree with TRBD2. This CDR3 has 15 residues. Trimming at V came to 3 bases and at J to 1 base, leaving 3 bases not matched to a gene. The CDR3 DNA reads TGTGCCAGCAGTTTGGGACTAGCGTTGTCCTACGAGCAGTACGTC. It codes for CASSLGLALSYEQYV.

This clonotype was seen ten or more times. The chain combines TRBV25-1 with TRBJ2-7, with a weak D call TRBD2 (7 bases). The ends were cut back, 8 bases at V and 3 bases at J, with 17 bases in the middle. The CDR3 has 14 amino acids. Germline V gene data show CDR1 as MGHDK and CDR2 as SYGVNS. The CDR3 nucleotides are TGTGCCAGCCGGGGGGCGGGGGCAGACTACGAGCAGTACTTC. This gives the protein CASRGAGADYEQYF.

The chain combines TRBV4-3 with TRBJ2-7, with 8 bases matching TRBD1. CDR1 and CDR2 from the germline V gene are LGHNA and YSLEER. CDR3 length: 15 residues. J lost 3 bases, V lost 1 base, and 5 bases had no gene match. The CDR3 is CASSQVRTGIYEQYF. The CDR3 DNA is TGCGCCAGCAGCCAAGTCAGGACAGGGATCTACGAGCAGTACTTC.

This clonotype showed up many times. The CDR3 DNA sequence: TGCGCCAGCAGCTTCGGACAAAACAATGAGCAGTTCTTC. Protein: CASSFGQNNEQFF. This sequence joins TRBV5-1 and TRBJ2-1; D may be TRBD1 (5 bases). Germline V CDR1 and CDR2: SGHRS, YFSETQ. This CDR3 region has 13 residues. Trimming stripped 2 bases from V and 5 bases from J, with 8 bases between.

This rearrangement joins TRBV5-1 to TRBJ2-3, with 11 nucleotides matching TRBD1. CDR1 and CDR2 from the germline V gene are SGHRS and YFSETQ. This CDR3 contains 16 residues. Trimming removed 0 bases from V and 4 bases from J; junction bases left unmatched: 4. The CDR3 reads CASSLEGDRGADTQYF. The CDR3 DNA reads TGCGCCAGCAGCTTGGAAGGGGACAGGGGGGCAGATACGCAGTATTTT.

This clonotype showed up just a few times. The rearrangement links TRBV5-6 to TRBJ2-5, with 7 bases that match TRBD2. Germline CDR1 reads SGHDT; CDR2 reads YYEEEE. Trimming took 0 bases from V and 5 from J; bases not matched to a gene: 7. This CDR3 has 15 residues. DNA of the CDR3: TGTGCCAGCAGCTTGGGAGAGCGGGGTCGGGAGACCCAGTACTTC. Protein: CASSLGERGRETQYF.

This clonotype was detected a few times. This sequence joins TRBV10-3 and TRBJ2-3, with 10 bases lining up with TRBD1. After removal of 6 bases from V and 4 bases from J, the junction contained 4 bases not matched to a gene. This CDR3 region has 14 residues. Per germline, CDR1 ENHRY and CDR2 SYGVKD. CDR3 in DNA: TGTGCCATCAGACCGGGACAGGGGTCAGATACGCAGTATTTT. Protein product: CAIRPGQGSDTQYF.

This clonotype was seen a handful of times. V and J are TRBV2 and TRBJ2-7, with D perhaps matching TRBD1 (6 bases). Per germline, CDR1 SNHLY and CDR2 FYNNEI. The germline V and J ends were trimmed by 0 bases and 6 bases, with 15 bases remaining between them. The CDR3 runs 15 residues. The CDR3 protein is CASSEAVGAASEQYF. The CDR3 DNA reads as TGTGCCAGCAGTGAAGCGGTGGGGGCAGCGAGCGAGCAGTACTTC.

This clonotype was observed many times. The J gene is TRBJ2-5, the V gene TRBV7-9; D is possibly TRBD2 (6 bases). The CDR3 loop spans 13 amino acids. Germline values: CDR1 SEHNR, CDR2 FQNEAQ (reference sequence). V was trimmed by 3 bases and J by 5 bases, leaving 10 bases between them. This CDR3 reads CASSFPGEETQYF. CDR3 DNA: TGTGCCAGCAGCTTCCCGGGAGAGGAGACCCAGTACTTC.

This clonotype was observed many times. The chain combines TRBV4-3 with TRBJ2-1, with D perhaps being TRBD1 or TRBD2 (5 bases each). The V end was cut by 1 base, the J end by 8 bases, with 24 bases between. CDR1 is LGHNA and CDR2 is YSLEER in the germline V gene. There are 18 residues in the CDR3. This chain's CDR3 is CASSQVPNRGPIADEQFF. Written as DNA, the CDR3 is TGCGCCAGCAGCCAAGTCCCAAATAGGGGACCCATTGCCGATGAGCAGTTCTTC.

This clonotype turned up a few times. This rearrangement joins TRBV20-1 to TRBJ2-3, with D tentatively TRBD1 or TRBD2 (5 bases each). Trimming stripped 0 bases from V and 3 bases from J, with 10 bases between. Germline V gives CDR1 DFQATT, CDR2 SNEGSKA (reference sequence). The CDR3 sequence is 14 residues long. CDR3 coding DNA: TGCAGTGCTAGAGATGGTGGGGGAACAGATACGCAGTATTTT. It encodes CSARDGGGTDTQYF.

This clonotype was counted ten times or more. V and J are TRBV2 and TRBJ2-7, with D possibly TRBD1 on 5 matching bases. Trimming removed 4 bases from V and 0 bases from J, with 13 bases in between. The CDR3 contains 15 residues. Germline values: CDR1 SNHLY, CDR2 FYNNEI. CDR3: CASSALGHSSYEQYV. The CDR3 nucleotides read TGTGCCAGCAGTGCTTTGGGGCACAGCTCCTACGAGCAGTACGTC.

At least ten counts were recorded for this clonotype. The CDR3 coding sequence is TGTGCCATCAGTAACGGATTGAACACTGAAGCTTTCTTT. Protein product: CAISNGLNTEAFF. The chain carries TRBV10-3 and TRBJ1-1; D unresolved. Germline V lookup: CDR1 ENHRY, CDR2 SYGVKD. The CDR3 covers 13 residues. V lost 5 bases to trimming and J lost 0 bases, with 7 bases between them.

The chain is built from TRBV15 and TRBJ1-5, with D possibly being TRBD1 (5 bases). Trimming pared 0 bases from V and 4 bases from J, leaving 13 bases between. Germline V gene sequence: CDR1 LNHNV, CDR2 YYDKDF (reference sequence). The CDR3 covers 16 residues. CDR3 nucleotides: TGTGCCACCAGCAGAGATGGGGACGGGGAAAATCAGCCCCAGCATTTT. Amino acids: CATSRDGDGENQPQHF.

This clonotype was seen a few times. The V and J genes are TRBV29-1 and TRBJ1-1; D gene uncertain. V shed 3 bases and J shed 0 bases, with 8 bases lying between them. CDR1 is SQVTM, CDR2 ANQGSEA, per germline. The CDR3 has 13 residues. The CDR3: CSVDRRMNTEAFF. The CDR3 DNA reads as TGCAGCGTTGACAGGCGGATGAACACTGAAGCTTTCTTT.

This sequence joins TRBV20-1 and TRBJ1-4, with 8 bases that match TRBD1. The germline gives CDR1 DFQATT, CDR2 SNEGSKA (reference sequence). With V trimmed by 5 bases and J by 5 bases, 4 bases remained unmatched. The CDR3 consists of 13 residues. Here the CDR3 reads CSALTGENEKLFF. Written as DNA, the CDR3 is TGCAGTGCTTTGACAGGGGAGAATGAAAAACTGTTTTTT.

This clonotype was counted a few times. This chain links TRBV5-1 with TRBJ2-4; D assignment may be TRBD1 or TRBD2 (5 bases each). The germline V gene encodes CDR1 SGHRS and CDR2 YFSETQ. CDR3 size: 14 residues. V lost 5 bases to trimming and J lost 8 bases, with 17 bases between them. The CDR3: CASRGERVGDIQYF. CDR3 bases: TGCGCCAGCAGGGGGGAAAGGGTAGGAGACATTCAGTACTTC.

This clonotype was picked up many times. V gene TRBV27 combines with J gene TRBJ2-5; D may be TRBD1 or TRBD2 (5 bases each). The length of the CDR3 is 13 residues. Germline loops: CDR1 MNHEY, CDR2 SMNVEV (reference sequence). Trimming cost V 6 bases and J 7 bases, with 15 bases left between them. Written as DNA, the CDR3 is TGTGCCAGCAGGGGGACCGCCGATATGACCCAGTACTTC. Encoded protein: CASRGTADMTQYF.

V and J are TRBV5-5 and TRBJ1-1; D perhaps matches TRBD1 (5 bases). The CDR3 is 16 residues long. Germline-derived CDR1 and CDR2 are SGHKS and YYEKEE (reference sequence). Trimming cost V 3 bases and J 1 base, with 16 bases left between them. In DNA, the CDR3 is TGTGCCAGCAGCTGGGGGGAAGGGCTTTGGAACACTGAAGCTTTCTTT. Its protein is CASSWGEGLWNTEAFF.